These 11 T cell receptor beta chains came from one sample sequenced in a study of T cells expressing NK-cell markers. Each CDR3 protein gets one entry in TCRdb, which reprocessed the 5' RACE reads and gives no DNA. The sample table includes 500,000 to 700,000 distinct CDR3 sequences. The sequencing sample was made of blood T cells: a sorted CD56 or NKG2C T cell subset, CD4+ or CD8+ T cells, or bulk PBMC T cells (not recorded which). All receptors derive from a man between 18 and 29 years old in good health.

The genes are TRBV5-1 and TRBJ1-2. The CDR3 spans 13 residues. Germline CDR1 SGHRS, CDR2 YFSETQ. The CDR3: CASSYGRQDGYTF.

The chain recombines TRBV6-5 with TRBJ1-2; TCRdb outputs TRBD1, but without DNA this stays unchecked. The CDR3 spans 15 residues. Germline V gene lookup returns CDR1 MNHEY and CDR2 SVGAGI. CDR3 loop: CASSYFGQGIDGYTF.

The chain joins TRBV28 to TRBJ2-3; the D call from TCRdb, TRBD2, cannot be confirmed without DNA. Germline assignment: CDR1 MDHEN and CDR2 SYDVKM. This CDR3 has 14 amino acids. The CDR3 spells CASSRVGVTDTQYF.

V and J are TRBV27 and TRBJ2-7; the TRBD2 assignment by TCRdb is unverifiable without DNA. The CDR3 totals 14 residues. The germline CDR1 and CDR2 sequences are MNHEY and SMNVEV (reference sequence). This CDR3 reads CASSTSGTSYEQYF.

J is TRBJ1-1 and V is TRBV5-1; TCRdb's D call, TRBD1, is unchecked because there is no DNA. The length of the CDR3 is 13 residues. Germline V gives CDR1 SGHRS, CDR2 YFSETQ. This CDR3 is CASSGATGAEAFF.

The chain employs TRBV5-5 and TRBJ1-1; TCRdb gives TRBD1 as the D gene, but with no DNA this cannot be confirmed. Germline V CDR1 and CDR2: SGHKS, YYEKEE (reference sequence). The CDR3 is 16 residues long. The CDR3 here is CASSPPGLLGNTEAFF.

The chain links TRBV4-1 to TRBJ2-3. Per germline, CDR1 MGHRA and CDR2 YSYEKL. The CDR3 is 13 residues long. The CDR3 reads CASSQAYGDTQYF.

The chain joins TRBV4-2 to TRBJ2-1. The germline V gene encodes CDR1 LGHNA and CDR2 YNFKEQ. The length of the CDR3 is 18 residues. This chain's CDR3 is CASSQDLGTGSSYNEQFF.

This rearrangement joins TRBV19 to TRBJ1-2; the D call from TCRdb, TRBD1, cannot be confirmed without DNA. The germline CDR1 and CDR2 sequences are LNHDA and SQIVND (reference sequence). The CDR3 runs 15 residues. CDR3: CASSRSGTANYGYTF.

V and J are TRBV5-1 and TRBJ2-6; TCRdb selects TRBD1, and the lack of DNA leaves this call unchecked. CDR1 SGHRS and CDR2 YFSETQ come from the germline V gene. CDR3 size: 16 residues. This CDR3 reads CASSLAGQAGANVLTF. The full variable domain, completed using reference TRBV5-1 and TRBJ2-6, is KAGVTQTPRYLIKTRGQQVTLSCSPISGHRSVSWYQQTPGQGLQFLFEYFSETQRNKGNFPGRFSGRQFSNSRSEMNVSTLELGDSALYLCASSLAGQAGANVLTFGAGSRLTVL.

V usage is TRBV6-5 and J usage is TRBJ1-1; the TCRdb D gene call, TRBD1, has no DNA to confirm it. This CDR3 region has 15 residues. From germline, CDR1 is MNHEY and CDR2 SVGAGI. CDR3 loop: CASSYVRTVNTEAFF.